These 9 T cell receptor beta chains were sequenced from one sample in a study of blood T cell repertoires in COVID-19 (dated by TCRdb to 2020 to 2021). Library method: the immunoSEQ multiplex PCR assay. TCRdb took this table from immuneACCESS and kept in-frame rearrangements with V and J called. Such tables lack part of the clones; where checked against another copy, unresolved V genes explain under half of the gap, and the rest is unexplained. Present in this sample are 100,000 to 120,000 clones, around 74% of which were seen just once. 7.6% of the sample lies in the top ten. Sequenced: peripheral blood. The receptors derive from an older woman with acute or convalescent COVID-19.

The chain is built from TRBV6-2 or TRBV6-3 and TRBJ1-1; TRBD1 matches at 8 bases. Germline values: CDR1 MNHEY, CDR2 SVGEGT. Losses at the gene ends were 0 bases for V and 7 bases for J; bases not matched to a gene: 13. This CDR3 comprises 17 residues. CDR3 region: CASSYSSRGRESNEAFF. The CDR3 bases are TGTGCCAGCAGTTACTCGAGCAGGGGGCGCGAGTCAAATGAAGCTTTCTTT.

CDR3 region: CASRAGTGVYGYTF. DNA for the CDR3: TGTGCCAGCAGGGCCGGGACAGGGGTTTATGGCTACACCTTC. V is TRBV6-6 and J is TRBJ1-2; 10 nucleotides line up with TRBD1. Germline loops: CDR1 MNHNY, CDR2 SVGAGI (reference sequence). The CDR3 is made up of 14 amino acids. Losses at the gene ends were 6 bases for V and 5 bases for J; bases not matched to a gene: 6.

This rearrangement joins TRBV2 to TRBJ1-1; tentative D call: TRBD1 (6 bases). The germline V and J ends were trimmed by 6 bases and 8 bases, with 10 bases remaining between them. This CDR3 region has 11 residues. Looked up from germline, CDR1 is SNHLY and CDR2 is FYNNEI. For the CDR3, the DNA is TGTGCCAGCAGCGCAGGGGCCGAAGCTTTCTTT. Protein product: CASSAGAEAFF. Based on the CDR3 plus reference TRBV2 and TRBJ1-1, the full variable domain is EPEVTQTPSHQVTQMGQEVILRCVPISNHLYFYWYRQILGQKVEFLVSFYNNEISEKSEIFDDQFSVERPDGSNFTLKIRSTKLEDSAMYFCASSAGAEAFFGQGTRLTVV.

This sequence joins TRBV12-3 or TRBV12-4 and TRBJ1-1, with TRBD1 as a possible D gene (5 bases). Between the trimmed V and J ends, which lost 8 bases and 5 bases, there was a span of 6 bases. The CDR3 sequence is 10 residues long. CDR3 protein: CASGATEAFF. In nucleotides, the CDR3 is TGTGCCAGCGGGGCGACTGAAGCTTTCTTT.

The J gene is TRBJ1-6, the V gene TRBV7-2; D unresolved. Per germline, CDR1 SGHTA and CDR2 FQGNSA. The CDR3 loop spans 13 amino acids. Trimming stripped 3 bases from V and 10 bases from J, with 10 bases between. For the CDR3, the DNA is TGTGCCAGCAGCTTTTCCGAGGTATCACCCCTCCACTTT. Translation gives CASSFSEVSPLHF. Looking up the rest from reference TRBV7-2 and TRBJ1-6 gives the full variable domain: GAGVSQSPSNKVTEKGKDVELRCDPISGHTALYWYRQSLGQGLEFLIYFQGNSAPDKSGLPSDRFSAERTGGSVSTLTIQRTQQEDSAVYLCASSFSEVSPLHFGNGTRLTVT.

At least ten counts were recorded for this clone. V and J are TRBV4-1 and TRBJ1-4; D is uncertain. Germline V gives CDR1 MGHRA, CDR2 YSYEKL. The CDR3 is 15 residues long. V was shortened by 0 bases and J by 7 bases, with 12 bases between the two germline ends. Written as DNA, the CDR3 is TGCGCCAGCAGCCAAGATCGAAGAGGGAGTGAAAAACTGTTTTTT. Translating it yields CASSQDRRGSEKLFF.

The V call is TRBV5-4, the J call TRBJ2-7; maybe TRBD1 (6 bases). CDR3 length: 14 amino acids. CDR1 is SGHNT and CDR2 is YYREEE in the germline V gene (reference sequence). V lost 4 bases and J lost 3, with 14 bases in between. CDR3 sequence reads: CASSPGTTRYEQYF. The CDR3 region has the DNA TGTGCCAGCAGCCCCGGGACAACTCGCTACGAGCAGTACTTC.

The genes are TRBV7-2 and TRBJ1-5; TRBD1 agrees at 11 bases. Trimming took 5 bases from V and 4 from J; bases not matched to a gene: 7. CDR1 SGHTA and CDR2 FQGNSA come from the germline V gene. The CDR3 is made up of 16 amino acids. The CDR3 region is CASSPRTGGVNQPQHF. CDR3 nucleotides: TGTGCCAGCAGCCCCCGGACAGGGGGCGTAAATCAGCCCCAGCATTTT.

This clone was found a few times. In the same sample, other DNA sequences code for this CDR3. V is TRBV11-2 and J is TRBJ1-1; D gene uncertain. V gave up 4 bases and J gave up 4 bases, with 4 bases separating them. Germline V gene sequence: CDR1 SGHAT, CDR2 FQNNGV. The CDR3 sequence is 11 residues long. The CDR3: CASSSSTEAFF. The CDR3 bases are TGTGCCAGCAGCTCCTCCACTGAAGCTTTCTTT.